One sample yielded the 21 T cell receptor beta chains listed below, sequenced in a study of spatial heterogeneity in lung cancer. Each CDR3 protein gets one entry after TCRdb re-called the 5' RACE reads with MiXCR. Counted here are about 15,000 distinct CDR3 sequences, about 3.9% occurring once; the ten biggest clones make up 8.5% to 10%. Time point specified: sample taken at primary tumor resection. This specimen consisted of normal lung tissue next to the tumor, obtained at surgery. The receptors derive from a male donor with early-stage non-small cell lung cancer.

In its sample, this clonotype was seen many times. This beta chain is an unintended read in a library built for alpha chains; its size means little. The rearrangement joins TRBV27 to TRBJ1-1; a possible D gene is TRBD1 (5 bases). V lost 1 base to trimming and J lost 1 base, with 10 bases between them. The CDR3 totals 15 residues. The germline CDR1 and CDR2 sequences are MNHEY and SMNVEV (reference sequence). CDR3 protein: CASSLYPGWNTEAFF. The CDR3 DNA is TGTGCCAGCAGTTTATATCCAGGGTGGAACACTGAAGCTTTCTTT.

This clonotype was observed many times. This beta chain appears as a stray read in a library generated for alpha chains; its size is not informative. The genes are TRBV18 and TRBJ1-2, with D uncertain. Trimming cost V 8 bases and J 2 bases, with 18 bases left between them. The germline gives CDR1 KGHSH, CDR2 LQKENI. The CDR3 is made up of 15 amino acids. The CDR3 sequence is CASRTGADVNYGYTF. DNA for the CDR3: TGTGCCAGCCGCACCGGCGCCGACGTAAACTATGGCTACACCTTC.

This clonotype counts as medium-sized (0.01 to 0.1%). This beta chain was picked up by a library intended for alpha chains and is off target, so its count carries little meaning. The CDR3 nucleotides read TGTGCCAGCAGTTCAGGGAATGAGCAGTTCTTC. The encoded protein is CASSSGNEQFF. V is TRBV6-5 and J is TRBJ2-1; possible D gene TRBD1, 5 bases. V shed 4 bases and J shed 7 bases, with 5 bases lying between them. The CDR3 is made up of 11 amino acids. CDR1 MNHEY and CDR2 SVGAGI come from the germline V gene.

In its sample, this clonotype was seen many times. Since the library was made to target alpha chains, this beta chain is a stray read and its abundance is not meaningful. This sequence joins TRBV7-9 and TRBJ2-7; D remains ambiguous. The CDR3 sequence is 13 residues long. Trimming removed 4 bases at V and 0 bases at J, with 7 bases between. CDR1 SEHNR and CDR2 FQNEAQ come from the germline V gene (reference sequence). The CDR3 coding sequence is TGTGCCAGCAGCTCCGCGAGCTCCTACGAGCAGTACTTC. It codes for CASSSASSYEQYF.

Ten or more counts support this clonotype. This beta chain came through as a stray read in a library set up for alpha chains, and its size says little. The chain uses TRBV7-3 and TRBJ2-3; the match to TRBD2 covers 9 bases. The CDR3 is 15 residues long. V gave up 7 bases and J gave up 2 bases; unmatched junction bases: 7. Germline-derived CDR1 and CDR2 are SGHTA and FQGTGA. The CDR3 is CASKLGGRDTDTQYF. The CDR3, as DNA: TGTGCCAGCAAGCTCGGCGGGAGGGACACAGATACGCAGTATTTT.

This clonotype was seen ten or more times. This beta chain is a stray sequence in a library constructed for alpha chains; its clone size is not meaningful. CDR3 residues: CASSLGSLGRETQYF. The CDR3 DNA reads as TGCGCCAGCAGCTTGGGGTCGTTGGGAAGAGAGACCCAGTACTTC. This chain joins TRBV5-1 and TRBJ2-5; D not certain. The CDR3 is 15 amino acids. In germline, CDR1 is SGHRS, CDR2 YFSETQ. Trimming left V 0 bases short and J 4 bases short, with 13 bases between.

Many counts were recorded for this clonotype. The size of this beta chain means little, since it is a stray read in a library made for alpha chains. The rearrangement links TRBV10-3 to TRBJ2-3, with 8 nucleotides matching TRBD1. Germline CDR1 ENHRY, CDR2 SYGVKD. V lost 8 bases, J lost 2 bases, and 3 bases stayed unmatched. This CDR3 has 13 amino acids. The CDR3 here is CAIGDRFTDTQYF. The CDR3 nucleotides read TGTGCCATCGGGGACAGGTTCACAGATACGCAGTATTTT.

This clonotype was seen many times. This beta chain is off target for a library built for alpha chains, so its abundance means little. The chain is built from TRBV7-9 and TRBJ2-1, with D possibly TRBD1 on 6 matching bases. There are 15 residues in the CDR3. Germline loops: CDR1 SEHNR, CDR2 FQNEAQ (reference sequence). V was trimmed by 2 bases and J by 1 base, leaving 9 bases between them. The CDR3 protein is CASSLRGFSYNEQFF. The CDR3 DNA follows: TGTGCCAGCAGCTTAAGGGGGTTTTCCTACAATGAGCAGTTCTTC.

At least ten counts were recorded for this clonotype. Because the library targeted alpha chains, this beta chain is an off-target read whose size means little. The chain employs TRBV25-1 and TRBJ2-5; D is perhaps TRBD1 (7 bases). V lost 3 bases, J lost 7 bases, and 30 bases lay in between. The germline V gene encodes CDR1 MGHDK and CDR2 SYGVNS. The CDR3 has 19 amino acids. CDR3 sequence reads: CASSEAGLGQSGSVGTQYF. In DNA, the CDR3 is TGTGCCAGCAGTGAGGCGGGACTGGGACAGTCGGGGTCCGTTGGGACCCAGTACTTC.

This clonotype was found many times. A library prepared for alpha chains yielded this beta chain as an off-target read; its size is of little meaning. The chain combines TRBV7-9 with TRBJ2-5; D ambiguous. This CDR3 has 13 residues. Trimming took 6 bases from V and 4 from J, leaving 12 bases between them. The germline V gene has CDR1 SEHNR and CDR2 FQNEAQ (reference sequence). The CDR3 reads CASRSAYGETQYF. DNA for the CDR3: TGTGCCAGCAGGTCGGCGTATGGAGAGACCCAGTACTTC.

This clonotype came up many times. This beta chain is a stray sequence in a library constructed for alpha chains; its clone size is not meaningful. This chain links TRBV10-3 with TRBJ1-2; TRBD1 might be the D (6 bases). CDR3 length equals 15 residues. Trimming took 2 bases from V and 9 from J, leaving 19 bases between them. CDR1 is ENHRY and CDR2 is SYGVKD in the germline V gene. The CDR3 spells CAISEGGRQGSSYTF. For the CDR3, the DNA is TGTGCCATCAGTGAGGGGGGCCGGCAGGGTAGTAGCTACACCTTC.

This clonotype was seen ten or more times. Little can be read into the size of this beta chain, an off-target read in a library designed for alpha chains. This chain connects TRBV19 to TRBJ2-1; D perhaps matches TRBD2 (5 bases). This CDR3 is built from 15 residues. V shed 6 bases and J shed 6 bases, with 18 bases lying between them. Per the germline V gene, CDR1 is LNHDA and CDR2 is SQIVND (reference sequence). The CDR3 reads CASRRAALLGNEQFF. CDR3 bases: TGTGCCAGTAGGCGGGCCGCGTTGTTGGGCAATGAGCAGTTCTTC.

This clonotype was found many times. A library made for alpha chains picked up this beta chain off target, so its size means little. The chain uses TRBV20-1 and TRBJ2-1, with unresolved D. The CDR3 sequence is 14 residues long. Trimming stripped 5 bases from V and 3 bases from J, with 14 bases between. Germline lookup yields CDR1 DFQATT and CDR2 SNEGSKA (reference sequence). The CDR3 loop reads CSAGPTVFYNEQFF. CDR3 nucleotides: TGCAGTGCTGGACCTACGGTATTCTACAATGAGCAGTTCTTC.

The sample holds many counts of this clonotype. Since the library was made to target alpha chains, this beta chain is a stray read and its abundance is not meaningful. This chain uses TRBV10-3 with TRBJ1-6; perhaps TRBD1 as D (6 bases). Germline V CDR1 and CDR2: ENHRY, SYGVKD. Trimming cost V 6 bases and J 6 bases, with 12 bases left between them. This CDR3 is 14 amino acids long. The DNA for the CDR3 is TGTGCCATCAGGACACAGGGAAGTAATTCACCCCTCCACTTT. Protein: CAIRTQGSNSPLHF.

In its sample, this clonotype was seen many times. Found in a library prepared for alpha chains, this beta chain is an off-target read, and its abundance has little meaning. The chain is built from TRBV7-2 and TRBJ2-2; 9 nucleotides agree with TRBD2. After removal of 1 base from V and 4 bases from J, the junction contained 7 bases not matched to a gene. The CDR3 contains 17 residues. Germline V gene data show CDR1 as SGHTA and CDR2 as FQGNSA. The CDR3 loop is CASSLGWGGRATGELFF. CDR3 coding DNA: TGTGCCAGCAGCTTAGGATGGGGCGGGAGGGCCACCGGGGAGCTGTTTTTT.

This clonotype was seen ten or more times. In a library made to pick up alpha chains, this beta chain is a stray read with a size that means little. This chain connects TRBV2 to TRBJ2-3, with TRBD2 matching over 13 bases. Germline CDR1 and CDR2: SNHLY and FYNNEI. Losses at the gene ends were 6 bases for V and 0 bases for J; bases not matched to a gene: 9. The CDR3 runs 18 residues. Here the CDR3 reads CASRVGTSGTSSTDTQYF. The DNA for the CDR3 is TGTGCCAGCAGGGTAGGGACTAGCGGGACCTCTAGCACAGATACGCAGTATTTT.

This clonotype was counted many times. This beta chain is a stray read from a library made for alpha chains; its abundance is not meaningful. The gene calls are TRBV28 and TRBJ1-5; 8 nucleotides agree with TRBD1. The CDR3 runs to 15 residues. The germline V gene encodes CDR1 MDHEN and CDR2 SYDVKM. V shed 3 bases and J 3 bases; nucleotides not matched to a gene: 4. DNA of the CDR3: TGTGCCAGCAGTTTCCTGACAGGGGTCAATCAGCCCCAGCATTTT. As protein: CASSFLTGVNQPQHF.

This clonotype was recorded at least ten times. Within a library made for alpha chains, this beta chain is off target, and its count is uninformative. The chain uses TRBV7-2 and TRBJ2-2; 12 nucleotides agree with TRBD2. This CDR3 is 17 amino acids long. Per the germline V gene, CDR1 is SGHTA and CDR2 is FQGNSA. V was clipped by 5 bases and J by 7 bases; unmatched bases: 11. The CDR3 loop is CASSRNRPGLAGGELFF. The DNA of the CDR3 is TGTGCCAGCAGCCGTAACCGCCCGGGACTAGCGGGCGGGGAGCTGTTTTTT.

This clonotype is deemed medium-sized. For a library built for alpha chains, this beta chain is a stray read; little rests on its size. The chain recombines TRBV2 with TRBJ2-1, with TRBD2 identical over 8 bases. This CDR3 is 15 amino acids long. CDR1 SNHLY and CDR2 FYNNEI come from the germline V gene. Trimming removed 6 bases from V and 10 bases from J; junction bases left unmatched: 14. The CDR3 nucleotides read TGTGCCAGCAGCCCCGTGAGCGGGAGTATCGACGAGCAGTTCTTC. Protein sequence: CASSPVSGSIDEQFF.

This clonotype was observed at least ten times. This beta chain is an off-target read within a library intended for alpha chains, so its frequency means little. The chain employs TRBV3-1 and TRBJ2-4, with no clear D. Germline V lookup: CDR1 LGHDT, CDR2 YNNKEL (reference sequence). The CDR3 spans 14 residues. V was pared by 3 bases and J by 0 bases, with 6 bases between. The CDR3 nucleotides read TGTGCCAGCAGCCATCTACTAGCCAAAAACATTCAGTACTTC. This translates into CASSHLLAKNIQYF.

In its sample, this clonotype was seen many times. This beta chain represents an off-target read in a library built for alpha chains; its size is of limited meaning. This chain connects TRBV20-1 to TRBJ1-5; D is uncertain. From germline, CDR1 is DFQATT and CDR2 SNEGSKA (reference sequence). The CDR3 spans 15 residues. V was shortened by 0 bases and J by 0 bases, with 9 bases between the two germline ends. The CDR3 loop reads CSARDFQDSNQPQHF. The CDR3 region has the DNA TGCAGTGCTAGAGATTTTCAGGATAGCAATCAGCCCCAGCATTTT.